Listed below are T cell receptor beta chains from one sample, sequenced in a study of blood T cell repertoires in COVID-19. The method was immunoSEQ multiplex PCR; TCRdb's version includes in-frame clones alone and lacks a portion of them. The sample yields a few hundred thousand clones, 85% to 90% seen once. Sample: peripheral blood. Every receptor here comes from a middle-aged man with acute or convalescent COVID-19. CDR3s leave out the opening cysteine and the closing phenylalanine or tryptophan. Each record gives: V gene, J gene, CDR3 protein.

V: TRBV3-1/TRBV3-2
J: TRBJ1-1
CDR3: ASRPYNRGGTEAF

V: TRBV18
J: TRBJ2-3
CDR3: ASSTTSGGYTDTQY

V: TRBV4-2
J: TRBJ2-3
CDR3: ASRPGGGGLDTQY

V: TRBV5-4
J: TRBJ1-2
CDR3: ASSSPQGTGGYT

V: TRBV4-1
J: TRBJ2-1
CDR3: ASSQDLGDRGRNEQF

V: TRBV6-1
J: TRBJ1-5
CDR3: ASSEARGSAQPQH

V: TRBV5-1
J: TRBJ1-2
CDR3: ASGDMTWGYT

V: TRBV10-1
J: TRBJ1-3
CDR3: ASSEYGSPGNTIY

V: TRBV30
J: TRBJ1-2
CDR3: AWSPRQAGYGYT

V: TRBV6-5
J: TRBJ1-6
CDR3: ATKGTGTSPLH

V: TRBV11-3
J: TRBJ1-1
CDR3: ASSLEAGTEAF

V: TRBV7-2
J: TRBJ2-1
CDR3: ASSPGRGRRNEQF

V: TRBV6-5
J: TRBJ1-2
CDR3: ASSPYQQGLDGYT

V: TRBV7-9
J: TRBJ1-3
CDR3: ASSHRGLGNTIY

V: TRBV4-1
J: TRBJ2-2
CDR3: ASSQSSTGGGELF

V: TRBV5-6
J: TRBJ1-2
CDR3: ASSPQGTLFNYGYT

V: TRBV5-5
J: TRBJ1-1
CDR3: ASSLDPGGVIEAF

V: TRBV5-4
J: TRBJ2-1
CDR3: ASSLVRGGYNEQF

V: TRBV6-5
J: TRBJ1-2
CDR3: ASSHKANYGYT

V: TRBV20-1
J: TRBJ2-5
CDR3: SASVPGETQY

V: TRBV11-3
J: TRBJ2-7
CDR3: ASSLTNGEQY

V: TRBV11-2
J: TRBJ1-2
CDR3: ASSSLRGRRRDYGYT

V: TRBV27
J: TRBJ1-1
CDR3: ASSLSNRGDPEAF

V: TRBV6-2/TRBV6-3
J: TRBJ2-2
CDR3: ASSQGAGELF

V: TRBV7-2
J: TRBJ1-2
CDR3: ASSLRGQGRGYT

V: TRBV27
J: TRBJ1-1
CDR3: ASSGPGNLEAF

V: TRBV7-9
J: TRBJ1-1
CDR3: ASSPRLPGGSTEAF

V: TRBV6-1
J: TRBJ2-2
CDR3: ASSDWTGRDTGELF

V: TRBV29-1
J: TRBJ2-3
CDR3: SVEGLAGGTDTQY

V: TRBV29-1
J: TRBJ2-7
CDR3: SARDREVSYEQY

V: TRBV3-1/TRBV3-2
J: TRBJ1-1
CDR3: ASSKRDSGNTEAF

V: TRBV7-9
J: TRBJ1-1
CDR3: ASSGGRGLEAF

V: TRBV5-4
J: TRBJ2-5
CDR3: ASSLVGDRLEGQY

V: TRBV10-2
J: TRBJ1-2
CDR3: ASSLQSNYGYT

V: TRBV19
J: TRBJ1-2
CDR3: ASSMGRGSLYGYT

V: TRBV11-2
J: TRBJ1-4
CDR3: ASSGTGTNNEKLF

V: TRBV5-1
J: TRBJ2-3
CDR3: ASSLGRTDTQY

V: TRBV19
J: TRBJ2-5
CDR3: ASSISGGRETQY

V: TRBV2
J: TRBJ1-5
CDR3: ASSEFYSNQPQH

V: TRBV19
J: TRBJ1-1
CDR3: ASSPQGEANTEAF

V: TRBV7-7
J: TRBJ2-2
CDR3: ASSQQAGVNTGELF

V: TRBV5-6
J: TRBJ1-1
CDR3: ASSSRPNTEAF

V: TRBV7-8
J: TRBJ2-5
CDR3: ASSPRTGSLRETQY

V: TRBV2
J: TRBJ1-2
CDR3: ASSQGAHGYT

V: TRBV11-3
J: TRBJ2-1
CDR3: ASSLGASGGYNEQF

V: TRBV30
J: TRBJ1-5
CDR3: AWSSLGNQPQH

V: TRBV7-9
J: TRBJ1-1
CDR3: ASSLVSLQGAMNTEAF

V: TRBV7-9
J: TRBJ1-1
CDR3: ASSLAGGSTEAF

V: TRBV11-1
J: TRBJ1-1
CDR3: ASSLSRQGEAF

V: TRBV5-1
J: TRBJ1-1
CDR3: ASSFLQGVGTEAF

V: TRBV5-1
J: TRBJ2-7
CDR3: ASSLLADYEQY